The 32 T cell receptor beta chains in this list originate from one sample, sequenced in a study of Ad26.COV2.S vaccination and SARS-CoV-2 variants. Treatment specified: approximately 18 received Ad26.COV2.S at low or high dose, single or two shots; 5 received placebo; per-sample allocation not given. Following the first vaccine or placebo injection, samples were taken on day 63. Clones were read by immunoSEQ multiplex PCR, and TCRdb kept only the in-frame ones, dropping some. The sample records hundreds of thousands of clones, about 91% being singletons. The sequencing here drew on peripheral blood, taken in a trial of Ad26.COV2.S vaccine versus placebo. The receptor source for this set is a person between 18 and 65 years old who received the Ad26.COV2.S COVID-19 vaccine or a placebo.

Concerning this clone: Other DNA sequences in the same sample also yield this CDR3. The chain employs TRBV11-3 and TRBJ2-5; 11 nucleotides line up with TRBD2. The germline gives CDR1 SGHNT, CDR2 YENEEA. V dropped 5 bases and J dropped 5; count of bases not matched to a gene: 4. There are 14 residues in the CDR3. The CDR3 spells CASSPGLAAETQYF. The DNA for the CDR3 is TGTGCCAGCAGCCCGGGACTAGCGGCGGAGACCCAGTACTTC.

This clone showed up just once. The chain employs TRBV3-1 (or the pseudogene TRBV3-2) and TRBJ2-7; possible D gene TRBD1, 6 bases. The CDR3 covers 17 residues. Germline V lookup: CDR1 LGHDT, CDR2 YNNKEL (reference sequence). Trimming pared 4 bases from V and 3 bases from J, leaving 22 bases between. DNA for the CDR3: TGTGCCAGCAGCCGAAAAGGGACGGATGGGGGCCACTACGAGCAGTACTTC. Translated, it gives CASSRKGTDGGHYEQYF.

V usage is TRBV4-3 and J usage is TRBJ2-7; no definite D call. The CDR3 runs 18 residues. Germline V lookup: CDR1 LGHNA, CDR2 YSLEER. Trimming left V 0 bases short and J 0 bases short, with 18 bases between. CDR3 amino acids: CASSQDMFSAGTSYEQYF. CDR3 in DNA: TGCGCCAGCAGCCAAGATATGTTCAGCGCCGGTACCTCCTACGAGCAGTACTTC.

This clone was detected a few times. The chain joins TRBV2 to TRBJ2-3, with 15 nucleotides matching TRBD2. Germline V gives CDR1 SNHLY, CDR2 FYNNEI. J gave up 4 bases and V 4 bases, and 9 bases lay outside the gene matches. The CDR3 is 18 amino acids. The chain's CDR3 is CASSGSPGLAGGSDTQYF. In DNA form, the CDR3 reads TGTGCCAGCAGTGGGAGCCCGGGACTAGCGGGAGGCTCAGATACGCAGTATTTT.

The chain is built from TRBV6-5 and TRBJ1-2; D uncertain. The V end was cut by 10 bases, the J end by 2 bases, with 14 bases between. This CDR3 comprises 13 residues. Per germline, CDR1 MNHEY and CDR2 SVGAGI. CDR3 sequence reads: CAISAVPNYGYTF. CDR3 DNA sequence: TGTGCCATTTCAGCGGTTCCGAACTATGGCTACACCTTC.

V usage is TRBV12-5 and J usage is TRBJ2-2; TRBD2 is a possible D gene (6 bases). V was clipped by 4 bases and J by 7 bases, with 10 bases between them. The CDR3 has 13 residues. CDR1 LGHNT and CDR2 FRNRAP come from the germline V gene. This CDR3 reads CASGWDSYGELFF. Here the CDR3 DNA reads TGTGCTAGTGGTTGGGACTCTTACGGGGAGCTGTTTTTT.

This clone was seen many times. This sequence joins TRBV12-3 or TRBV12-4 and TRBJ1-2, with a tentative D call TRBD1 (5 bases). CDR3 length: 13 amino acids. Trimming shortened V by 0 bases and J by 6 bases, and 8 bases separated the two germline ends. The CDR3 sequence: CASSLAGPHGYTF. The CDR3 DNA reads TGTGCCAGCAGTTTAGCGGGGCCGCATGGCTACACCTTC.

The rearrangement uses TRBV24-1 and TRBJ2-1; either TRBD1 or TRBD2 may supply D (5 bases each). CDR1 is KGHDR, CDR2 SFDVKD, per germline. The V gene lost 5 bases and the J gene lost 3 bases, with 7 bases spanning the gap. This CDR3 has 13 amino acids. The CDR3 reads CATSGGYYNEQFF. In DNA form, the CDR3 reads TGTGCCACCAGTGGGGGGTACTACAATGAGCAGTTCTTC.

V gene TRBV27 combines with J gene TRBJ2-5; 7 bases agree with TRBD2. The germline V gene encodes CDR1 MNHEY and CDR2 SMNVEV (reference sequence). V was clipped by 5 bases and J by 1 base; unmatched bases: 1. CDR3 length equals 13 residues. This chain's CDR3 is CASSRGGQETQYF. The CDR3, as DNA: TGTGCCAGCAGTCGCGGGGGCCAAGAGACCCAGTACTTC.

V usage is TRBV4-1 and J usage is TRBJ2-1, with D hard to call. Germline V lookup: CDR1 MGHRA, CDR2 YSYEKL. The V and J ends lost 4 bases and 6 bases respectively, with 7 bases between them. The CDR3 is 12 residues long. The CDR3 protein is CASSRRINEQFF. The CDR3 DNA is TGCGCCAGCAGCCGCCGAATCAATGAGCAGTTCTTC.

The J gene is TRBJ1-3, the V gene TRBV6-2 or TRBV6-3; D is ambiguous. Trimming cost V 2 bases and J 8 bases, with 19 bases left between them. This CDR3 comprises 16 residues. From germline, CDR1 is MNHEY and CDR2 SVGEGT. The DNA of the CDR3 is TGTGCCAGCAGTTACCCCCTGGGCGGGGTTCGGGACACCATATATTTT. Translating it yields CASSYPLGGVRDTIYF.

The chain recombines TRBV7-8 with TRBJ2-7, with 7 bases aligning to TRBD2. Germline V gene lookup returns CDR1 SGHVS and CDR2 FQNEAQ. V was clipped by 2 bases and J by 4 bases; unmatched bases: 8. This CDR3 is 15 amino acids long. The CDR3 spells CASSLRAGDPYEQYF. CDR3 bases: TGTGCCAGCAGCTTAAGGGCGGGGGATCCTTACGAGCAGTACTTC.

The CDR3 DNA sequence: TGCGCCAGCAGCTGGGGGACATCAGGCAATCAGCCCCAGCATTTT. Translation: CASSWGTSGNQPQHF. This chain uses TRBV5-1 with TRBJ1-5; TRBD1 is a possible D gene (6 bases). Trimming removed 3 bases from V and 2 bases from J, with 12 bases in between. The CDR3 length is 15 residues. Germline V gene sequence: CDR1 SGHRS, CDR2 YFSETQ.

This sequence joins TRBV7-2 and TRBJ1-1; D may be TRBD1 (5 bases). The CDR3 is made up of 14 amino acids. The V end was cut by 3 bases, the J end by 5 bases, with 13 bases between. Germline V CDR1 and CDR2: SGHTA, FQGNSA. CDR3 loop: CASSLGQGWTEAFF. In DNA form, the CDR3 reads TGTGCCAGCAGCTTGGGGCAGGGATGGACTGAAGCTTTCTTT.

The J gene is TRBJ1-3, the V gene TRBV10-3; no firm D call. Trimming stripped 8 bases from V and 0 bases from J, with 11 bases between. Looked up from germline, CDR1 is ENHRY and CDR2 is SYGVKD. The CDR3 length is 14 residues. CDR3 sequence: CAIRPLPSGNTIYF. The CDR3 DNA is TGTGCCATCCGACCTTTGCCCTCTGGAAACACCATATATTTT.

V and J are TRBV14 and TRBJ2-5, with D perhaps matching TRBD1 or TRBD2 (5 bases each). The CDR3 spans 13 residues. The germline CDR1 and CDR2 sequences are SGHDN and FVKESK. V lost 2 bases and J 5 bases, leaving 9 bases between the germline ends. The DNA of the CDR3 is TGTGCCAGCAGCCAATTAGGGGAGGAGACCCAGTACTTC. Residues: CASSQLGEETQYF.

This rearrangement joins TRBV5-5 to TRBJ1-4; D not certain. Trimming cost V 4 bases and J 0 bases, with 13 bases left between them. The CDR3 is 16 amino acids. From germline, CDR1 is SGHKS and CDR2 YYEKEE (reference sequence). The CDR3 sequence is CASSPQIPATNEKLFF. The CDR3 bases are TGTGCCAGCAGCCCTCAGATTCCCGCAACTAATGAAAAACTGTTTTTT.

The chain recombines TRBV18 with TRBJ2-4; 9 bases align to TRBD2. The CDR3 totals 16 residues. V gave up 0 bases and J gave up 8 bases; unmatched junction bases: 8. CDR1 KGHSH and CDR2 LQKENI come from the germline V gene. CDR3 nucleotides: TGTGCCAGCTCACCACCGTTGCGGGAGGGATGGCACATTCAGTACTTC. The encoded protein is CASSPPLREGWHIQYF.

This CDR3 is CASSLSPPPRQTGELFF. Written as DNA, the CDR3 is TGTGCCAGCAGTTTATCCCCCCCTCCACGACAGACCGGGGAGCTGTTTTTT. This chain joins TRBV27 and TRBJ2-2; D might be TRBD1 (5 bases). Germline V gene data show CDR1 as MNHEY and CDR2 as SMNVEV (reference sequence). The CDR3 totals 17 residues. Trimming cost V 0 bases and J 5 bases, with 16 bases left between them.

The chain joins TRBV5-1 to TRBJ1-1, with 7 positions matching TRBD1. V lost 0 bases and J lost 0; bases outside the gene matches: 2. The CDR3 is made up of 15 amino acids. CDR1 and CDR2 from the germline V gene are SGHRS and YFSETQ. The CDR3 DNA reads as TGCGCCAGCAGCTTGGGGGGACAGCTGAACACTGAAGCTTTCTTT. It translates to CASSLGGQLNTEAFF.

This clone was counted a single time. The chain combines TRBV3-1 (or the pseudogene TRBV3-2) with TRBJ1-4; possible D gene TRBD1, 5 bases. The CDR3 has 13 amino acids. Germline CDR1 reads LGHDT; CDR2 reads YNNKEL (reference sequence). V lost 1 base and J 5 bases, leaving 5 bases between the germline ends. DNA of the CDR3: TGTGCCAGCAGCCAAGGGGGGAATGAAAAACTGTTTTTT. It is translated as CASSQGGNEKLFF.

The V call is TRBV6-5, the J call TRBJ1-2; D not resolved. V dropped 6 bases and J dropped 0 bases, with 8 bases sitting between them. The germline gives CDR1 MNHEY, CDR2 SVGAGI. This CDR3 region has 13 residues. In nucleotides, the CDR3 is TGTGCCAGCAGCAGAGGATCTAACTATGGCTACACCTTC. Translation: CASSRGSNYGYTF.

The J gene is TRBJ2-5, the V gene TRBV19; 16 nucleotides line up with TRBD2. Trimming at V came to 4 bases and at J to 5 bases, leaving 16 bases not matched to a gene. CDR1 and CDR2 from the germline V gene are LNHDA and SQIVND (reference sequence). CDR3 size: 20 residues. The CDR3 protein is CASSTHKGLAGGIPGETQYF. The CDR3 DNA follows: TGTGCCAGTAGTACCCACAAGGGACTAGCGGGGGGGATCCCCGGGGAGACCCAGTACTTC.

The genes are TRBV18 and TRBJ2-7; TRBD2 matches at 11 bases. The V gene end was trimmed by 1 base and the J gene end by 5 bases; junction bases not matched to a gene: 7. This CDR3 is built from 16 residues. Germline CDR1 reads KGHSH; CDR2 reads LQKENI. CDR3 loop: CASSPRSTSGSHEQYV. The CDR3 DNA reads as TGTGCCAGCTCACCACGCTCCACTAGCGGGAGCCACGAGCAGTACGTC.

This chain joins TRBV24-1 and TRBJ2-2; D remains unclear. CDR3 length equals 16 residues. Germline V lookup: CDR1 KGHDR, CDR2 SFDVKD. V lost 5 bases and J lost 7, with 19 bases in between. In DNA form, the CDR3 reads TGTGCCACCAGTGTGGGCCCTCATTTTGGGCGCGGGGAGCTGTTTTTT. This sequence encodes CATSVGPHFGRGELFF.

V and J are TRBV7-8 and TRBJ2-7; D is undetermined. Germline V lookup: CDR1 SGHVS, CDR2 FQNEAQ. The CDR3 is made up of 12 amino acids. Trimming pared 5 bases from V and 8 bases from J, leaving 13 bases between. The CDR3 protein is CASSPRLLKQYF. The CDR3 bases are TGTGCCAGCAGCCCCAGACTTCTAAAGCAGTACTTC.

This clone has only one observation. V usage is TRBV24-1 and J usage is TRBJ2-5; D call uncertain. Looked up from germline, CDR1 is KGHDR and CDR2 is SFDVKD. The CDR3 has 14 amino acids. Trimming left V 3 bases short and J 2 bases short, with 9 bases between. CDR3 sequence: CATSDAGLQETQYF. The CDR3 region has the DNA TGTGCCACCAGTGATGCCGGGTTACAAGAGACCCAGTACTTC.

CDR3 nucleotides: TGTGCCAGCAGCTCGGGATTCTCCTACGAGCAGTACTTC. Translation gives CASSSGFSYEQYF. This sequence joins TRBV6-5 and TRBJ2-7; tentative D call: TRBD2 (5 bases). The CDR3 runs 13 residues. Trimming took 6 bases from V and 0 from J, leaving 9 bases between them. CDR1 is MNHEY, CDR2 SVGAGI, per germline.

The chain carries TRBV21-1 and TRBJ2-7; the DNA was not used to check the table's D call, TRBD2. TRBV21-1 is a pseudogene locus. The CDR3 is 12 amino acids. DNA of the CDR3: TGTGCCAGCAGCTCGGGGGTTGGCGAGCAGTACGTC. It codes for CASSSGVGEQYV.

This clone was picked up one time. The V gene is TRBV6-5, the J gene TRBJ2-5, with D possibly TRBD1 on 5 matching bases. The V and J ends lost 6 bases and 5 bases respectively, with 16 bases between them. CDR1 is MNHEY, CDR2 SVGAGI, per germline. The CDR3 sequence is 14 residues long. CDR3 in DNA: TGTGCCAGCAGCCCACCAGGGTTACGGGAGACCCAGTACTTC. As protein: CASSPPGLRETQYF.

J is TRBJ2-3 and V is TRBV5-4; maybe TRBD2 (5 bases). CDR3 size: 13 residues. Trimming pared 1 base from V and 3 bases from J, leaving 6 bases between. Germline lookup yields CDR1 SGHNT and CDR2 YYREEE (reference sequence). CDR3 in amino acids: CASSLPGTDTQYF. CDR3 nucleotide sequence: TGTGCCAGCAGCTTGCCGGGGACAGATACGCAGTATTTT. The variable domain in full, completed from reference TRBV5-4 and TRBJ2-3, reads ETGVTQSPTHLIKTRGQQVTLRCSSQSGHNTVSWYQQALGQGPQFIFQYYREEENGRGNFPPRFSGLQFPNYSSELNVNALELDDSALYLCASSLPGTDTQYFGPGTRLTVL.

This clone came up once. The chain carries TRBV6-5 and TRBJ1-6; D is ambiguous. The CDR3 spans 13 residues. Germline V gives CDR1 MNHEY, CDR2 SVGAGI. Trimming stripped 7 bases from V and 3 bases from J, with 7 bases between. The CDR3 sequence: CASKEYYNSPLHF. The CDR3 region has the DNA TGTGCCAGCAAGGAGTACTATAATTCACCCCTCCACTTT.